This T cell receptor beta chain was sequenced in a study of response to subunit inactivated influenza vaccine. Findings and caveats of the study: A suggestion made by the authors is that each seasonal influenza vaccination recruits few new T cells.

This clonotype was seen only a few times. Antigen: not known. TCRdb fed the RT-PCR reads into MiXCR, producing one record per CDR3 protein. Of fewer than 600,000 distinct CDR3 sequences listed, under 8.5% are singletons. Sample: PBMCs from blood, taken around 25 months after vaccination. This receptor was obtained from a man between 50 and 70 years old who received an inactivated influenza vaccine.

The CDR3 region has the DNA TGCGCCAGCAGCACGAGGAGCGGGATCTCCTACAATGAGCAGTTCTTC. It yields the protein CASSTRSGISYNEQFF. V and J are TRBV4-3 and TRBJ2-1; TRBD2 matches at 7 bases. Germline CDR1 reads LGHNA; CDR2 reads YSLEER. Trimming took 5 bases from V and 0 from J; bases not matched to a gene: 7. The CDR3 is made up of 16 amino acids.